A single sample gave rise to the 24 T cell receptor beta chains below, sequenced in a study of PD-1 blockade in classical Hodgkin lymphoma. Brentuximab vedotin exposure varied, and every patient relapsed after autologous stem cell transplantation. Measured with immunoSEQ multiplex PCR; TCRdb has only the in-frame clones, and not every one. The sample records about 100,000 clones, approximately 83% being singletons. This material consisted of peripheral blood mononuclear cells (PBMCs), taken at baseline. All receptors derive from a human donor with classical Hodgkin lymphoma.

The chain's CDR3 is CASSLATRPSEQYF. CDR3 in DNA: TGTGCCAGCAGCTTAGCCACAAGGCCCTCCGAGCAGTACTTC. This sequence joins TRBV7-9 and TRBJ2-7; D gene uncertain. This CDR3 has 14 residues. Germline CDR1 is SEHNR and CDR2 is FQNEAQ (reference sequence). The V and J ends lost 0 bases and 6 bases respectively, with 12 bases between them.

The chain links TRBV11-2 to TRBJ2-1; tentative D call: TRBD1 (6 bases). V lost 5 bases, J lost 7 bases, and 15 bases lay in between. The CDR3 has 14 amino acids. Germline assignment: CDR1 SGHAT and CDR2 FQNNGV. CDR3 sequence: CASSPGQFHNEQFF. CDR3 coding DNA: TGTGCCAGCAGCCCTGGACAGTTCCATAATGAGCAGTTCTTC.

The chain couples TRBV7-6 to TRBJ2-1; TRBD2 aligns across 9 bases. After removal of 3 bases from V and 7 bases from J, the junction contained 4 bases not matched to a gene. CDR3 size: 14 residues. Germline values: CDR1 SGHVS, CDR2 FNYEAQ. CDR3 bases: TGTGCCAGCAGCTTGGCGGGAGGGTGGAATGAGCAGTTCTTC. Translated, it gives CASSLAGGWNEQFF.

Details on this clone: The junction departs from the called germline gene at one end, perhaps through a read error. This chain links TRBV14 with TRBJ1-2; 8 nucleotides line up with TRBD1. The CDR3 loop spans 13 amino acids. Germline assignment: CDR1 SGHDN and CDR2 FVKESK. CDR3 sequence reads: CASSQLTYGTGTF. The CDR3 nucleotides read TGTGCCAGCAGCCAACTTACATACGGGACAGGCACTTTC. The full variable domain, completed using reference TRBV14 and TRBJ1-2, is EAGVTQFPSHSVIEKGQTVTLRCDPISGHDNLYWYRRVMGKEIKFLLHFVKESKQDESGMPNNRFLAERTGGTYSTLKVQPAELEDSGVYFCASSQLTYGTGTFGSGTRLTVV.

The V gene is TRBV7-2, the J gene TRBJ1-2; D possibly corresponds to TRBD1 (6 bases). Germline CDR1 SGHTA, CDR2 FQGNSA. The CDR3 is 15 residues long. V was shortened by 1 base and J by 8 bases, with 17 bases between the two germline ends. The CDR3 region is CASSLVVPGARGYTF. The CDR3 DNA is TGTGCCAGCAGCTTAGTCGTTCCAGGGGCCAGGGGCTACACCTTC.

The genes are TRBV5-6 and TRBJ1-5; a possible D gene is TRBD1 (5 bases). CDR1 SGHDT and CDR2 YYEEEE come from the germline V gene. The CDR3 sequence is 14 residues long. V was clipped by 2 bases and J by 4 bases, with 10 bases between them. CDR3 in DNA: TGTGCCAGCAGCTTCGGCAGGGATAATCAGCCCCAGCATTTT. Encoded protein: CASSFGRDNQPQHF.

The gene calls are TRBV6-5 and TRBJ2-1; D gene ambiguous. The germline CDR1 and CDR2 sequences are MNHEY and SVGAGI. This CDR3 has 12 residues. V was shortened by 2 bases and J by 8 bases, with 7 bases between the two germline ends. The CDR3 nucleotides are TGTGCCAGCAGTTACACTTTGGATGAGCAGTTCTTC. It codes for CASSYTLDEQFF.

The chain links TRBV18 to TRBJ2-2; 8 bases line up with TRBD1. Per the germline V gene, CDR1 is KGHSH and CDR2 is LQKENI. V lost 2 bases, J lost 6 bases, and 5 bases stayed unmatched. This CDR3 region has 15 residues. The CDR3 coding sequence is TGTGCCAGCTCACCAGGGGACAGGTCGGCCGGGGAGCTGTTTTTT. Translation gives CASSPGDRSAGELFF.

The CDR3 DNA reads as TGTGCCAGCAGCTCTACCCTCCAGGGTGTTGGTGGCTACACCTTC. Translation gives CASSSTLQGVGGYTF. V gene TRBV14 combines with J gene TRBJ1-2; possible D gene TRBD1, 5 bases. Germline CDR1 and CDR2: SGHDN and FVKESK. V dropped 5 bases and J dropped 7 bases, with 20 bases sitting between them. CDR3 length: 15 residues.

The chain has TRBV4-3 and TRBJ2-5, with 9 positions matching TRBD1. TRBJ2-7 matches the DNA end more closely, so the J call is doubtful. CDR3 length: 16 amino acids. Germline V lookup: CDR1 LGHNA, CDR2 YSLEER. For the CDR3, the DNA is TGCGCCAGCAGCCAGAGCGGCACAGGGGGCCCCTACGAGCAGTACTTC. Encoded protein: CASSQSGTGGPYEQYF.

The CDR3 loop reads CASSGGSGSYEQYF. CDR3 sequence (DNA): TGTGCCAGCAGCGGCGGGAGTGGGTCCTACGAGCAGTACTTC. V gene TRBV9 combines with J gene TRBJ2-7; 7 bases are shared with TRBD2. CDR1 is SGDLS and CDR2 is YYNGEE in the germline V gene. This CDR3 has 14 residues. Losses at the gene ends were 3 bases for V and 1 base for J; bases not matched to a gene: 4. Combining the CDR3 with reference TRBV9 and TRBJ2-7 gives the whole variable domain DSGVTQTPKHLITATGQRVTLRCSPRSGDLSVYWYQQSLDQGLQFLIQYYNGEERAKGNILERFSAQQFPDLHSELNLSSLELGDSALYFCASSGGSGSYEQYFGPGTRLTVT.

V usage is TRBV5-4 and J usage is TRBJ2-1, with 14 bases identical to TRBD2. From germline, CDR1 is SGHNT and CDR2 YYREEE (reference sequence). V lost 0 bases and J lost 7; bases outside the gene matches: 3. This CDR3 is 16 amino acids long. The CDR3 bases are TGTGCCAGCAGCTTGGGACTAGCGGGAGGGGAGAATGAGCAGTTCTTC. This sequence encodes CASSLGLAGGENEQFF. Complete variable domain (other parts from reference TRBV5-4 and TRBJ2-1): ETGVTQSPTHLIKTRGQQVTLRCSSQSGHNTVSWYQQALGQGPQFIFQYYREEENGRGNFPPRFSGLQFPNYSSELNVNALELDDSALYLCASSLGLAGGENEQFFGPGTRLTVL.

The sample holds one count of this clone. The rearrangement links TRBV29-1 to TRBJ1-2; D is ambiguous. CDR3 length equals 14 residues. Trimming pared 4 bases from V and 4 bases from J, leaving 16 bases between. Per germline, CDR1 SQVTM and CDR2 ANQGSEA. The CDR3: CSVGPDAPGYGYTF. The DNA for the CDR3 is TGCAGCGTTGGGCCAGACGCCCCGGGCTATGGCTACACCTTC.

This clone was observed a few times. CDR3 region: CASSLAYGYTF. The CDR3 DNA reads TGTGCCAGCAGCTTGGCCTATGGCTACACCTTC. This chain uses TRBV5-8 with TRBJ1-2, with no clear D. The germline V gene encodes CDR1 SGHTS and CDR2 YDEGEE. With 0 bases removed from V and 4 bases from J, the gap between germline ends came to 1 base. CDR3 length: 11 residues.

CDR3 residues: CAISESGRAWEQFF. The DNA for the CDR3 is TGTGCCATCAGTGAGAGCGGGAGGGCCTGGGAGCAGTTCTTC. The rearrangement uses TRBV10-3 and TRBJ2-1; 10 nucleotides match TRBD2. The CDR3 length is 14 residues. The ends lost 2 bases at V and 10 bases at J; junction bases unmatched: 5. Germline-derived CDR1 and CDR2 are ENHRY and SYGVKD.

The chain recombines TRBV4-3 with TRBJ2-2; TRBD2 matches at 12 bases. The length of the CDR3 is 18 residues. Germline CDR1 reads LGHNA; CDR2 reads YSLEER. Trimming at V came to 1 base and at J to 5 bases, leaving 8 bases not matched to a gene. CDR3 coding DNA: TGCGCCAGCAGCCAAGCGCTAGCGGGAGGGCCGGGGACCGGGGAGCTGTTTTTT. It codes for CASSQALAGGPGTGELFF.

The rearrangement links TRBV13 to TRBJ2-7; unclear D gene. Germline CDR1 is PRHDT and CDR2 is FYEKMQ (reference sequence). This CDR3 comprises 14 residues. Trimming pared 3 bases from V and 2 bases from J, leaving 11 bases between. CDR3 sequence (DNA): TGTGCCAGCAGCTTTTGGCGATCCGCCTACGAGCAGTACTTC. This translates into CASSFWRSAYEQYF.

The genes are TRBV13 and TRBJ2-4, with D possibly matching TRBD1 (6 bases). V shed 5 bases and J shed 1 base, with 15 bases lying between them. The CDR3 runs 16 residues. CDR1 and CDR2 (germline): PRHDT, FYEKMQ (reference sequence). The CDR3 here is CASSASDRGAKNIQYF. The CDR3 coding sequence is TGTGCCAGCAGCGCCTCGGACAGAGGGGCCAAAAACATTCAGTACTTC. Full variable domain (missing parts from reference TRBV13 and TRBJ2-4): AAGVIQSPRHLIKEKRETATLKCYPIPRHDTVYWYQQGPGQDPQFLISFYEKMQSDKGSIPDRFSAQQFSDYHSELNMSSLELGDSALYFCASSASDRGAKNIQYFGAGTRLSVL.

CDR3 amino acids: CASSALRGGTSTDTQYF. CDR3 DNA sequence: TGCGCCAGCAGCGCACTCCGGGGGGGCACTAGCACAGATACGCAGTATTTT. The chain employs TRBV5-1 and TRBJ2-3; TRBD2 matches 8 bases. This CDR3 is 17 amino acids long. V gave up 4 bases and J gave up 0 bases; unmatched junction bases: 10. From germline, CDR1 is SGHRS and CDR2 YFSETQ.

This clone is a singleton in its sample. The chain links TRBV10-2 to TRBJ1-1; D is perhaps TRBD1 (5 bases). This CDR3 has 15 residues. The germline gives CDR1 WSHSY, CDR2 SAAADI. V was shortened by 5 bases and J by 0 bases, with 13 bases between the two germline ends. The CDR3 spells CASSNSDMLNTEAFF. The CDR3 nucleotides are TGCGCCAGCAGTAACTCGGACATGCTGAACACTGAAGCTTTCTTT.

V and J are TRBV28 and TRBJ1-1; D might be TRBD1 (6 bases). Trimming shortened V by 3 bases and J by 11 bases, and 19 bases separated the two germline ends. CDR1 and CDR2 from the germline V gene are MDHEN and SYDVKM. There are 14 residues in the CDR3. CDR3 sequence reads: CASSFPTRGGMAFF. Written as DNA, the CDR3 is TGTGCCAGCAGTTTCCCAACGAGGGGGGGTATGGCTTTCTTT.

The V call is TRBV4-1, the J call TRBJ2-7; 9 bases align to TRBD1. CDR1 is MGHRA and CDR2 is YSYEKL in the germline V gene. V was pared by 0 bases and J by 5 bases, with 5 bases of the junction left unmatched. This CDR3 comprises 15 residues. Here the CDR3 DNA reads TGCGCCAGCAGCCAAGATGAACAGGGGGCCGACGAGCAGTACTTC. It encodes CASSQDEQGADEQYF.

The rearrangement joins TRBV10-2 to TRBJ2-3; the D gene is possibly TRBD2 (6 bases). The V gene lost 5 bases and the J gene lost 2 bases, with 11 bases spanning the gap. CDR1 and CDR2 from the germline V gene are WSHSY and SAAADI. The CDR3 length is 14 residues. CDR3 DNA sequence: TGCGCCAGCAGTCCCCGGACTATCACAGATACGCAGTATTTT. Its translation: CASSPRTITDTQYF.

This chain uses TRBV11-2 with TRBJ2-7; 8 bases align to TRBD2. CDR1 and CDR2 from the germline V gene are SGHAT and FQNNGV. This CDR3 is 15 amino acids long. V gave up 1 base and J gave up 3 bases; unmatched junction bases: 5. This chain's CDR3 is CASSLGAGGGYEQYF. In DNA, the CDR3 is TGTGCCAGCAGCTTAGGGGCGGGAGGAGGCTACGAGCAGTACTTC.